This TCR beta chain was retrieved from a study of T cell responses to AZD1222 COVID-19 vaccine (dated by TCRdb to the early 2020s). With respect to the entire study: TCR sequencing covered 230 to 250 trial participants: 200 to 210 given two doses of AZD1222 and approximately 26 given two doses of MenACWY control vaccine. Trial participants were enrolled by age into 18-55, 56-69 and 70-plus year subgroups, with roughly 150, 30 and 60 TCR-sequenced participants respectively. General findings and caveats noted by the study authors: After two AZD1222 doses, spike-specific TCR breadth and depth were significantly higher than at day 0 and than in MenACWY recipients. Nearly half of unique spike-specific TCRs reportedly recognized epitopes outside regions mutated in the B.1.351 and B.1.1.7 variants. In the small 56-69-year group, the increase in depth fell short of significance, most likely because of low power. Participants were mostly white British, with more females than males. The authors suggested clonal diversity may have been underestimated. Because no day 14 peak-response samples were available, repertoires were characterized only after the peak T cell response. Conclusions about previously exposed vaccinees are limited, since just five or six AZD1222 recipients were seropositive for SARS-CoV-2 at baseline. The vaccine-associated CD4 TCRs covered the entire spike protein, and the dominant responses fell in regions 160-218 and 743-854.

The CDR3 regions of human TCRbeta chains were analyzed by immunosequencing. Per the original workflow: TCRs in the repertoires were compared against a reference library of SARS-CoV-2-specific TCRs that had been generated with the MIRA antigen-specificity platform. Breadth was defined as the fraction of unique TCRs that were SARS-CoV-2-associated, and depth was defined as the fraction of total T cells that were SARS-CoV-2-associated. Each spike-specific TCR was assigned to its reactive spike region and to a CD4 or CD8 class using the MIRA data. Log10-transformed breadth and depth values were compared by one-way ANOVA with Sidak's multiple comparisons tests. In its TCRdb copy, this immuneACCESS table keeps in-frame sequences only and misses some clones. Where compared with another copy, unresolved V genes explain less than half of these, and the others have no known cause. That table furnishes V, J and clone size, whereas the DNA furnished D and trimming. Within this sample are some 130,000 clones, with approximately 91% of them counted one time only. Of the sample, roughly 0.98% is held by the ten largest clones.

The junction shows trimming of 4 bases on V and 0 bases on J, plus 5 bases between the germline ends. Counted from cysteine to phenylalanine, this CDR3 has 13 amino acids. Only the CDR3 DNA stays, 39 bases, in frame from base 1. Per the germline V gene, SGHRS is the CDR1 and YFSETQ is the CDR2. Concerning this clone: The target of this receptor is not known. No much larger clone exists at a distance of one base, and base qualities are not known.

The time point label for this specimen denotes: about 28 days (+/-7) after the second vaccine dose. AZD1222 recipients given second doses at about 4 weeks or at about 12 weeks were pooled, since spike-specific TCR depth and breadth were not found to differ between the two schedules. Vaccinee samples came from UK trials COV001 and COV002, including a single-blind randomized controlled phase 2/3 trial of AZD1222 (ChAdOx1 nCoV-19) in healthy adults. For TCRbeta chain sequencing, PBMC samples from trial participants were taken at day 0 and at day 28 after the second dose. This specimen consisted of peripheral blood, obtained 28 days after the second AZD1222 dose. The sequence derives from an adult who received the AZD1222 COVID-19 vaccine. The rearranged chain carries TRBV5-1 and TRBJ1-5, with the D gene not confidently named. The CDR3 reads CASSRDSNQPQHF. The DNA is TGCGCCAGCAGCAGGGATAGCAATCAGCCCCAGCATTTT.